This TCR beta chain was captured by sequencing in a study of blood T cell repertoires in COVID-19. Study in general: Acute-phase and convalescent COVID-19 samples originated in the United States, Italy and Spain. In each case, the material was cDNA or gDNA derived from T cells, B-cell-depleted T cells, or PBMCs.

J was trimmed by 6 bases and V by 0 bases; bases with no gene match: 4. This CDR3 spans 16 amino acids. Germline CDR1 is SGHTS and CDR2 is YDEGEE. In the study's own analysis: Amplification from reference gene primers served as the basis for estimated nucleated cell counts. TCRdb's table, derived via immunoSEQ multiplex PCR, lists solely in-frame clones and lacks some. V and J calls and clone size are copied from that table; D and trimming were computed from the DNA. The sample holds roughly 200,000 clones, around 79% seen once. The sequencing sample was made of peripheral blood. The V and J genes are TRBV5-8 and TRBJ2-1, with 12 bases matching TRBD2. The sequence was collected from a man between 50 and 59 years old who had recovered from COVID-19. Here the CDR3 DNA reads TGTGCCAGCAGCTTGGGTCTAGCGGGAGGGCCCAATGAGCAGTTCTTC. It is translated as CASSLGLAGGPNEQFF.